These 3 T cell receptor beta chains were sequenced from one sample in a study of cytomegalovirus exposure and HLA in healthy donors. A multiplex PCR was run with 60 Vbeta primers and 13 Jbeta primers. Generated by immunoSEQ multiplex PCR, the TCRdb table keeps only in-frame clones and is missing some. The table has some 150,000 clones, over 60% seen once. The sequenced sample was PBMCs. The origin of the receptors is a woman aged 25 to 39 in good health and CMV-seropositive.

CDR3 residues: CASSFPTGITKNIQYF. The CDR3 DNA follows: TGTGCCAGCAGTTTCCCGACAGGGATAACCAAAAACATTCAGTACTTC. The chain has TRBV28 and TRBJ2-4; 7 bases agree with TRBD1. Germline CDR1 is MDHEN and CDR2 is SYDVKM. CDR3 length equals 16 residues. V lost 3 bases and J lost 2; bases outside the gene matches: 7.

The genes are TRBV4-1 and TRBJ1-6; 7 nucleotides agree with TRBD1. V was pared by 0 bases and J by 6 bases, with 8 bases of the junction left unmatched. This CDR3 has 17 residues. Germline values: CDR1 MGHRA, CDR2 YSYEKL. Here the CDR3 DNA reads TGCGCCAGCAGCCAAGAAGAAGGGGGCTTAACTAATTCACCCCTCCACTTT. Translation: CASSQEEGGLTNSPLHF.

The chain joins TRBV7-2 to TRBJ1-4; D not resolved. V dropped 5 bases and J dropped 7 bases, with 11 bases sitting between them. This CDR3 has 13 amino acids. The germline gives CDR1 SGHTA, CDR2 FQGNSA. The CDR3 loop reads CASSLREGEKLFF. The CDR3 region has the DNA TGTGCCAGCAGCCTCCGGGAAGGTGAAAAACTGTTTTTT.